This T cell receptor (beta chain) stems from a study of T cells expressing NK-cell markers. A 5'RACE template switching approach incorporating UMIs was used to make TCR beta cDNA. Each CDR3 protein gets one entry in TCRdb, which reprocessed the 5' RACE reads and gives no DNA. The sample shows fewer than 400,000 distinct CDR3 sequences, and roughly a tenth sits with its ten largest clones. Sample: blood T cells: a sorted CD56 or NKG2C T cell subset, CD4+ or CD8+ T cells, or bulk PBMC T cells (not recorded which). This receptor was taken from a woman between 50 and 59 years old in good health.

The CDR3 is CASSSTSYEQYF. The rearrangement joins TRBV7-9 to TRBJ2-7. CDR3 length: 12 amino acids. Germline-derived CDR1 and CDR2 are SEHNR and FQNEAQ (reference sequence).